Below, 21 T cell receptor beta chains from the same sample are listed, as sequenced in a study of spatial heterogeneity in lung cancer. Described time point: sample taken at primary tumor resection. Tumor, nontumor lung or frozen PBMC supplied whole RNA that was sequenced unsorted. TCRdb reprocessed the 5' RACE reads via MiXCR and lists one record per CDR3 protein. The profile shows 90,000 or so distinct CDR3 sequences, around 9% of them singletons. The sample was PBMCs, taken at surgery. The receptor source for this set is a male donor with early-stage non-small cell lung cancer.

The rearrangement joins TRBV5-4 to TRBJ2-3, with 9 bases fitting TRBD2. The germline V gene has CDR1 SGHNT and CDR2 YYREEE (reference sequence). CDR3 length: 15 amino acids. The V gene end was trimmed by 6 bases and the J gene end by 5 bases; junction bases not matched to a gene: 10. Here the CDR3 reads CASTVRGRARDTQYF. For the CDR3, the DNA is TGTGCCAGCACCGTCCGCGGGAGGGCAAGAGATACGCAGTATTTT.

The CDR3 loop reads CSADGTGGFYEQYF. The CDR3, as DNA: TGCAGTGCTGACGGGACCGGGGGCTTCTACGAGCAGTACTTC. The chain links TRBV20-1 to TRBJ2-7; D may be TRBD1 or TRBD2 (6 bases each). The CDR3 runs to 14 residues. Between the trimmed V and J ends, which lost 5 bases and 3 bases, there was a span of 17 bases. Germline V gives CDR1 DFQATT, CDR2 SNEGSKA (reference sequence).

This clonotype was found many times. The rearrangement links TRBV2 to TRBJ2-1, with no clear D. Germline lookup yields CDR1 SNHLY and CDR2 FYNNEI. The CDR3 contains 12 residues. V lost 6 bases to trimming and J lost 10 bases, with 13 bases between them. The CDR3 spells CASRPYLREQFF. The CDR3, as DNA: TGTGCCAGCAGGCCCTACCTGCGGGAGCAGTTCTTC. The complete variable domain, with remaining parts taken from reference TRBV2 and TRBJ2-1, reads EPEVTQTPSHQVTQMGQEVILRCVPISNHLYFYWYRQILGQKVEFLVSFYNNEISEKSEIFDDQFSVERPDGSNFTLKIRSTKLEDSAMYFCASRPYLREQFFGPGTRLTVL.

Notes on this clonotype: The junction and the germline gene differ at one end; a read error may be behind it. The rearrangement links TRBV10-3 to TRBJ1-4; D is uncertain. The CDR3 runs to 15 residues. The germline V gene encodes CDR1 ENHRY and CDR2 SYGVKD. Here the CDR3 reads CAISESVGLNEKLFF. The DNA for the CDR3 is TGTGCCATTAGTGAGTCGGTGGGCCTTAATGAAAAACTGTTTTTT.

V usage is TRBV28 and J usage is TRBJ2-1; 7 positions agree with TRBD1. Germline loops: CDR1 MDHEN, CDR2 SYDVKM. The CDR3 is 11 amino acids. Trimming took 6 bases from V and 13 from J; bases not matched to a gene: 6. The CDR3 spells CASSPRGLQFF. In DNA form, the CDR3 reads TGTGCCAGCAGCCCGAGGGGGCTCCAGTTCTTC.

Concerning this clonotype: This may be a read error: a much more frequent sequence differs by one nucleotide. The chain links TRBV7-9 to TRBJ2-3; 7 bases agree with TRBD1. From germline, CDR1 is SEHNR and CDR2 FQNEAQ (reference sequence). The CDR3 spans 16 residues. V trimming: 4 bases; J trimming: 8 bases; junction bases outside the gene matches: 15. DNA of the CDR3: TGTGCCAGCAGCTCCCGACAGGGTCCTAGTAGGGTTACGCAGTATTTT. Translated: CASSSRQGPSRVTQYF. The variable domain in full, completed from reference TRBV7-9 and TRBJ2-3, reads DTGVSQNPRHKITKRGQNVTFRCDPISEHNRLYWYRQTLGQGPEFLTYFQNEAQLEKSRLLSDRFSAERPKGSFSTLEIQRTEQGDSAMYLCASSSRQGPSRVTQYFGPGTRLTVL.

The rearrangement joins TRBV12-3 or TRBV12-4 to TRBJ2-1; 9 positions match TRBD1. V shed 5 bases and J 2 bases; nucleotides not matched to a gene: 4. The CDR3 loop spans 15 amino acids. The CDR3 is CASSRTGDPYNEQFF. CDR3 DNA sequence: TGTGCCAGCAGTAGGACAGGGGACCCCTACAATGAGCAGTTCTTC.

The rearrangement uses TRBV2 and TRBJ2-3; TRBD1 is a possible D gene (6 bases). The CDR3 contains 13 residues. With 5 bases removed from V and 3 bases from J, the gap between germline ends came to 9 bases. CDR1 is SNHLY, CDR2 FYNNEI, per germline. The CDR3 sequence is CASSFQGTDTQYF. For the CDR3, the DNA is TGTGCCAGCAGTTTTCAGGGGACAGATACGCAGTATTTT.

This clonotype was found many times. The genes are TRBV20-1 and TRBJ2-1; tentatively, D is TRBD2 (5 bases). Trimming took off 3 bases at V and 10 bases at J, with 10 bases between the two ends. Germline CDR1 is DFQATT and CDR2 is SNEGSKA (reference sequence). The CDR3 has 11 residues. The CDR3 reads CSARTGGEQFF. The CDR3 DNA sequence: TGCAGTGCTAGGACCGGCGGGGAGCAGTTCTTC.

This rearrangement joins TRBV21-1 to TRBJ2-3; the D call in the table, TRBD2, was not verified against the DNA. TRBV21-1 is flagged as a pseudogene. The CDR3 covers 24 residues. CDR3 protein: CASNPSQDPGLAGALSHSTDTQYF. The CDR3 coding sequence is TGTGCCAGCAACCCATCGCAGGACCCTGGACTAGCGGGAGCCCTCTCGCATAGCACAGATACGCAGTATTTT.

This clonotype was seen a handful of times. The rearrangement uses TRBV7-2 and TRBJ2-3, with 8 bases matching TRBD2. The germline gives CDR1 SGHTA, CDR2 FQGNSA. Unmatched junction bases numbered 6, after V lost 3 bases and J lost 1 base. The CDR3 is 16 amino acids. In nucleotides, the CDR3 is TGTGCCAGCAGCTTTGGGGCGGGAGGACGCACAGATACGCAGTATTTT. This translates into CASSFGAGGRTDTQYF. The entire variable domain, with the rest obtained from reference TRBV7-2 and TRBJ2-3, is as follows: GAGVSQSPSNKVTEKGKDVELRCDPISGHTALYWYRQSLGQGLEFLIYFQGNSAPDKSGLPSDRFSAERTGGSVSTLTIQRTQQEDSAVYLCASSFGAGGRTDTQYFGPGTRLTVL.

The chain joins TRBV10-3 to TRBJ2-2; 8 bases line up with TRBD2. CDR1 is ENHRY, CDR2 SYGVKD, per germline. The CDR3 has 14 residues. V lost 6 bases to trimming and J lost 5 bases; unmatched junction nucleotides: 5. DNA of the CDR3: TGTGCCATCAGAGGGACTAGTCAGACCGGGGAGCTGTTTTTT. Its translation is CAIRGTSQTGELFF.

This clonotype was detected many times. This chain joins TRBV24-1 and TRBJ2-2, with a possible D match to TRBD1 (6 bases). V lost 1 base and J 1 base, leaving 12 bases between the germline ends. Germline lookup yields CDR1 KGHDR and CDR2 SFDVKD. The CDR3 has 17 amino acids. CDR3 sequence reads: CATSDLPSQGNTGELFF. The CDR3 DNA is TGTGCCACCAGTGATTTACCCTCACAGGGGAACACCGGGGAGCTGTTTTTT.

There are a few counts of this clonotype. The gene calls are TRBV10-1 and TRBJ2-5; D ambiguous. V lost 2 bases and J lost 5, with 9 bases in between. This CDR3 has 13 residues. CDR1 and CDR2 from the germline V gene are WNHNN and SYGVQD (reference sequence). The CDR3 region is CASSEEISETQYF. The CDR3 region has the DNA TGCGCCAGCAGTGAGGAGATTTCGGAGACCCAGTACTTC.

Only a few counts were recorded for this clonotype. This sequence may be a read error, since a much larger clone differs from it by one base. The CDR3 DNA reads TGTGCCAGCAGCCAAGTGGGCTACGAGCAGTACTTC. Translation: CASSQVGYEQYF. V is TRBV3-1 and J is TRBJ2-7; D not resolved. CDR3 length: 12 amino acids. Trimming took 1 base from V and 3 from J, leaving 4 bases between them. Germline CDR1 LGHDT, CDR2 YNNKEL (reference sequence).

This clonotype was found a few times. CDR3 nucleotide sequence: TGTGCCACCAGTGGGACAGGGTTAGGGACCGGGGAGCTGTTTTTT. Translated, it gives CATSGTGLGTGELFF. This sequence joins TRBV24-1 and TRBJ2-2; TRBD1 agrees at 8 bases. J was trimmed by 5 bases and V by 5 bases; bases with no gene match: 6. CDR3 length equals 15 residues. Germline V CDR1 and CDR2: KGHDR, SFDVKD.

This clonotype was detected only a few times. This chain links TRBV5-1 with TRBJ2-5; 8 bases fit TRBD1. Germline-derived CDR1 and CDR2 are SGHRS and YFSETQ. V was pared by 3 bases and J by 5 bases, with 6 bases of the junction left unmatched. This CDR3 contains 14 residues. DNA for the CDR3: TGCGCCAGCAGCTATTCAGGGGGCCGGGAGACCCAGTACTTC. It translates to CASSYSGGRETQYF.

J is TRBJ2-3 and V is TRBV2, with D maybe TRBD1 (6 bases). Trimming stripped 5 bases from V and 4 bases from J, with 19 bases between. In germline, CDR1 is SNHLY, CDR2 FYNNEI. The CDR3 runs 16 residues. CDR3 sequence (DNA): TGTGCCAGCAGTCAAACAGGGTCTTTTGGTTCAGATACGCAGTATTTT. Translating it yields CASSQTGSFGSDTQYF.

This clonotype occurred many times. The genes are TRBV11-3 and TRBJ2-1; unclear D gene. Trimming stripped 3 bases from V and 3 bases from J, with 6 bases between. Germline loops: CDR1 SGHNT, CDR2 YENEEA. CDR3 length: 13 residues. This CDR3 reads CASSLDLYNEQFF. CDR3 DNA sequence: TGTGCCAGCAGCTTGGATCTCTACAATGAGCAGTTCTTC.

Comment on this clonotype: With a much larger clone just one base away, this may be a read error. CDR3 protein: CASSLRGPYEQFF. CDR3 nucleotide sequence: TGTGCCAGCAGCCTTAGAGGTCCCTATGAGCAGTTCTTC. The chain links TRBV5-4 to TRBJ2-1; D uncertain. V was pared by 4 bases and J by 8 bases, with 13 bases between. Germline loops: CDR1 SGHNT, CDR2 YYREEE (reference sequence). The CDR3 extends over 13 amino acids.

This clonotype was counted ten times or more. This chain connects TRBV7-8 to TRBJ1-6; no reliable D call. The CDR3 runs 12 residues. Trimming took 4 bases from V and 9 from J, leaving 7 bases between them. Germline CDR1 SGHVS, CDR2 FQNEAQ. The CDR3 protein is CASSSRSSPLHF. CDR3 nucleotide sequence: TGTGCCAGCAGCTCGAGGTCTTCACCCCTCCACTTT.